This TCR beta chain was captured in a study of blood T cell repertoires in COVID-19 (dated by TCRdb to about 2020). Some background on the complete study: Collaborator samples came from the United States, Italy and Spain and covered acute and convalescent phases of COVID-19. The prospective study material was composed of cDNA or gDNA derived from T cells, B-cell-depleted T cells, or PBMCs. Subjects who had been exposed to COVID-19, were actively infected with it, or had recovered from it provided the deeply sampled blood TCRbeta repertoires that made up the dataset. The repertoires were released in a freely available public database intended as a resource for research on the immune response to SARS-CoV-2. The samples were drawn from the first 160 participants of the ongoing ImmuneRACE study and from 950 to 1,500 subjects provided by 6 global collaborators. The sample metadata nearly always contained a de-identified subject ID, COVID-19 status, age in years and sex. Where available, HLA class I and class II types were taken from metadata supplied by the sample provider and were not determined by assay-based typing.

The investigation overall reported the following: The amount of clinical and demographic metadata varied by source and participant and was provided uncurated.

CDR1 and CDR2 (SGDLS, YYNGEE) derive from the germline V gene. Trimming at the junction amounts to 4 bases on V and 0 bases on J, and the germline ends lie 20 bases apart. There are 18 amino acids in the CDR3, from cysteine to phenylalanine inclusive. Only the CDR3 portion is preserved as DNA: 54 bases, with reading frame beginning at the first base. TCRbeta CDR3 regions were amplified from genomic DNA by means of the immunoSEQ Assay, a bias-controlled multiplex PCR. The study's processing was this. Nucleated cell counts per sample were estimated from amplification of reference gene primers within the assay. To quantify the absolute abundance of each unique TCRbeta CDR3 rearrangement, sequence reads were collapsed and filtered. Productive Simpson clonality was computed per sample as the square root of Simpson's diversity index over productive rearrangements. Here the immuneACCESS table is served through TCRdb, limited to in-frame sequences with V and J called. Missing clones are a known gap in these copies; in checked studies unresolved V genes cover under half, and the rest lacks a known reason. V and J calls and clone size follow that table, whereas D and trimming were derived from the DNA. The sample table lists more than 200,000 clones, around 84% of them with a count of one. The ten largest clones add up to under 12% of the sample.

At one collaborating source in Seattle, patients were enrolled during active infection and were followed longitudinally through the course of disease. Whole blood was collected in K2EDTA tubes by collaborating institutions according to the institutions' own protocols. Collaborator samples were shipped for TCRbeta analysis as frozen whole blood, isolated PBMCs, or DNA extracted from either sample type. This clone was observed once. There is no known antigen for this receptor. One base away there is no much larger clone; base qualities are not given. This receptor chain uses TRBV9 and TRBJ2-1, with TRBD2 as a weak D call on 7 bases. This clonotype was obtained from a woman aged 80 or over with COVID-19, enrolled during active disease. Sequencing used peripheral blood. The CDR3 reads CASSPTDGGLDSYNEQFF. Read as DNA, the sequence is TGTGCCAGCAGCCCCACTGACGGGGGGCTTGACTCCTACAATGAGCAGTTCTTC.